The 29 T cell receptor beta chains given below trace back to one sample, sequenced in a study of T-cell reconstitution after alpha-beta-depleted transplantation in children. The authors prepared the TCRbeta library with unique molecular identifiers. TCRdb processed the PCR reads anew with MiXCR; each CDR3 protein has one entry. Seen here are 500,000 to 650,000 distinct CDR3 sequences, 10% to 15% observed once, and the top ten hold over 2%. Sample: PBMCs, mostly from graft donor cells, taken 360 days after TCRalphabeta/CD19-depleted stem cell transplant. These receptors all come from a male patient aged 5 to 17 who had a stem cell transplant for acute myeloid leukemia, so the T cells may come from the graft donor.

This clonotype has more than one count but fewer than ten. The rearrangement uses TRBV20-1 and TRBJ2-1, with D perhaps matching TRBD2 (6 bases). Germline CDR1 DFQATT, CDR2 SNEGSKA (reference sequence). The CDR3 has 14 amino acids. V lost 3 bases, J lost 4 bases, and 13 bases lay in between. The CDR3, as DNA: TGCAGTGCTAGCCGGGACTCTTTTTACAATGAGCAGTTCTTC. It is translated as CSASRDSFYNEQFF.

The CDR3 sequence is CASSGPRPDSYNEQFF. CDR3 coding DNA: TGCGCCAGCAGCGGCCCGCGACCCGACTCCTACAATGAGCAGTTCTTC. The chain has TRBV5-1 and TRBJ2-1; D gene unclear. The CDR3 length is 16 residues. The V end was cut by 4 bases, the J end by 0 bases, with 14 bases between. CDR1 and CDR2 (germline): SGHRS, YFSETQ.

The V gene is TRBV20-1, the J gene TRBJ2-1; 7 positions agree with TRBD2. The CDR3 extends over 14 amino acids. Trimming took 6 bases from V and 5 from J; bases not matched to a gene: 10. The V gene's germline CDR1 is DFQATT and CDR2 SNEGSKA (reference sequence). The CDR3 spells CSALPLRGDNEQFF. DNA for the CDR3: TGCAGTGCCCTCCCTCTACGGGGGGACAATGAGCAGTTCTTC.

This clonotype was seen more than once but under ten times. This chain's CDR3 is CASSLRRTPNSPLHF. In DNA, the CDR3 is TGTGCCAGCAGTTTGAGACGGACTCCAAATTCACCCCTCCACTTT. The chain has TRBV6-2 or TRBV6-3 and TRBJ1-6; no clear D gene. The CDR3 spans 15 residues. Between the trimmed V and J ends, which lost 4 bases and 7 bases, there was a span of 14 bases. CDR1 and CDR2 from the germline V gene are MNHEY and SVGEGT.

In its sample, this clonotype was seen a few times. The rearrangement links TRBV20-1 to TRBJ2-7; 13 nucleotides match TRBD2. The CDR3 is made up of 15 amino acids. V was pared by 6 bases and J by 3 bases, with 8 bases of the junction left unmatched. CDR1 DFQATT and CDR2 SNEGSKA come from the germline V gene (reference sequence). The CDR3 here is CSASTGLAGVYEQYF. CDR3 nucleotide sequence: TGCAGTGCCTCAACCGGACTAGCGGGAGTCTACGAGCAGTACTTC.

The genes are TRBV28 and TRBJ2-2, with TRBD1 as a possible D gene (5 bases). Germline loops: CDR1 MDHEN, CDR2 SYDVKM. The V gene lost 3 bases and the J gene lost 11 bases, with 10 bases spanning the gap. This CDR3 contains 12 residues. CDR3 nucleotides: TGTGCCAGCAGTTTTGCCAGGGTCGAGCTGTTTTTT. This codes for CASSFARVELFF. Drawing the rest from reference TRBV28 and TRBJ2-2, the complete variable domain is DVKVTQSSRYLVKRTGEKVFLECVQDMDHENMFWYRQDPGLGLRLIYFSYDVKMKEKGDIPEGYSVSREKKERFSLILESASTNQTSMYLCASSFARVELFFGEGSRLTVL.

This clonotype turned up a few times. In DNA, the CDR3 is TGCAGCGTCGTGACGGGGGCGGGTAGCACAGATACGCAGTATTTT. This translates into CSVVTGAGSTDTQYF. V gene TRBV29-1 combines with J gene TRBJ2-3, with D perhaps TRBD1 or TRBD2 (6 bases each). Germline loops: CDR1 SQVTM, CDR2 ANQGSEA. Trimming left V 6 bases short and J 0 bases short, with 16 bases between. This CDR3 contains 15 residues.

This clonotype was seen a few times. The chain employs TRBV18 and TRBJ2-7; the match to TRBD2 covers 7 bases. After removal of 6 bases from V and 6 bases from J, the junction contained 14 bases not matched to a gene. The CDR3 has 15 amino acids. Germline assignment: CDR1 KGHSH and CDR2 LQKENI. The DNA of the CDR3 is TGTGCCAGCTCGCGAGGAGGCGGGAGCGGGGTCGAGCAGTACTTC. It codes for CASSRGGGSGVEQYF.

Many counts were recorded for this clonotype. The V call is TRBV5-4, the J call TRBJ2-2, with a tentative D call TRBD1 (6 bases). Germline V gene sequence: CDR1 SGHNT, CDR2 YYREEE (reference sequence). The CDR3 is 14 residues long. V dropped 0 bases and J dropped 5 bases, with 8 bases sitting between them. CDR3 residues: CASSLDRATGELFF. The CDR3 DNA reads TGTGCCAGCAGCTTGGACAGGGCGACCGGGGAGCTGTTTTTT.

This chain joins TRBV11-2 and TRBJ2-7, with 11 bases that match TRBD2. In germline, CDR1 is SGHAT, CDR2 FQNNGV. V lost 5 bases, J lost 3 bases, and 12 bases stayed unmatched. CDR3 length: 17 amino acids. CDR3 amino acids: CASSHGMSGTSGYEQYF. As DNA, the CDR3 is TGTGCCAGCAGCCACGGGATGTCTGGGACTAGCGGCTACGAGCAGTACTTC.

The chain links TRBV4-3 to TRBJ2-3; 12 bases fit TRBD2. The germline V gene encodes CDR1 LGHNA and CDR2 YSLEER. J lost 4 bases, V lost 4 bases, and 15 bases had no gene match. CDR3 length: 19 residues. The CDR3 DNA follows: TGCGCCAGCAGCCTCGGACTAGCGGGACTCCCTTCGAGGGCAGATACGCAGTATTTT. Its translation: CASSLGLAGLPSRADTQYF.

V and J are TRBV7-2 and TRBJ1-5; D unclear. The germline V gene has CDR1 SGHTA and CDR2 FQGNSA. This CDR3 is 15 amino acids long. V was trimmed by 4 bases and J by 3 bases, leaving 13 bases between them. Here the CDR3 DNA reads TGTGCCAGCAGCTCCGAGGGCTTCCTCAATCAGCCCCAGCATTTT. It codes for CASSSEGFLNQPQHF.

This clonotype was seen a few times. The chain links TRBV12-3 or TRBV12-4 to TRBJ1-1; no reliable D call. The CDR3 sequence is 11 residues long. The V end lost 8 bases, the J end lost 11 bases, and 15 bases lay between the germline ends. The CDR3 DNA reads TGTGCCAGCCTCGGACGCCGCGGGGCTTTCTTT. Its translation is CASLGRRGAFF.

This clonotype occurred many times. This chain links TRBV20-1 with TRBJ2-1, with 8 bases identical to TRBD2. V dropped 0 bases and J dropped 1; count of bases not matched to a gene: 8. The CDR3 consists of 17 residues. CDR1 is DFQATT and CDR2 is SNEGSKA in the germline V gene (reference sequence). The CDR3 DNA follows: TGCAGTGCTAGAGATCATAAACTAGCGGAATCCTACAATGAGCAGTTCTTC. Translation gives CSARDHKLAESYNEQFF.

This clonotype was seen more than once but under ten times. The chain recombines TRBV5-1 with TRBJ1-1; 7 nucleotides agree with TRBD1. Per the germline V gene, CDR1 is SGHRS and CDR2 is YFSETQ. Unmatched junction bases numbered 10, after V lost 3 bases and J lost 5 bases. The CDR3 is made up of 15 amino acids. The DNA for the CDR3 is TGCGCCAGCAGCTCGCATACCGCAGGGGGGACTGAAGCTTTCTTT. This sequence encodes CASSSHTAGGTEAFF.

The chain employs TRBV28 and TRBJ1-5; D not resolved. Trimming took 6 bases from V and 0 from J, leaving 12 bases between them. The CDR3 runs 15 residues. CDR1 and CDR2 (germline): MDHEN, SYDVKM. CDR3 loop: CASSPDKYSNQPQHF. Here the CDR3 DNA reads TGTGCCAGCAGCCCTGACAAGTATAGCAATCAGCCCCAGCATTTT.

V usage is TRBV29-1 and J usage is TRBJ2-5; D is tentatively TRBD1 or TRBD2 (5 bases each). The germline V gene has CDR1 SQVTM and CDR2 ANQGSEA. There are 16 residues in the CDR3. V was clipped by 1 base and J by 5 bases, with 20 bases between them. The CDR3, as DNA: TGCAGCGTTGAAGGGTGGGACCGCAGGGTTAGGGAGACCCAGTACTTC. Its protein is CSVEGWDRRVRETQYF.

The chain recombines TRBV20-1 with TRBJ2-3; perhaps TRBD2 as D (5 bases). The CDR3 has 14 amino acids. V shed 5 bases and J shed 4 bases, with 16 bases lying between them. Looked up from germline, CDR1 is DFQATT and CDR2 is SNEGSKA (reference sequence). The CDR3 nucleotides read TGCAGTGCTTCGCGGTACTTCGGGGCAGATACGCAGTATTTT. Its translation: CSASRYFGADTQYF.

This clonotype turned up a few times. The CDR3 DNA sequence: TGCAGTGCCCTGACCCTATGGGCTATAGACTCCTACAATGAGCAGTTCTTC. This translates into CSALTLWAIDSYNEQFF. The rearrangement links TRBV20-1 to TRBJ2-1; D is unclear. CDR3 length equals 17 residues. CDR1 DFQATT and CDR2 SNEGSKA come from the germline V gene (reference sequence). Trimming shortened V by 6 bases and J by 0 bases, and 21 bases separated the two germline ends.

This clonotype was detected ten times or more. CDR3 bases: TGTGCCAGCACTAGCCAGGGGGGGTCCACAGATACGCAGTATTTT. This codes for CASTSQGGSTDTQYF. This chain links TRBV3-1 with TRBJ2-3; D may match TRBD1 or TRBD2 (7 bases each). V lost 7 bases and J 2 bases, leaving 16 bases between the germline ends. Germline lookup yields CDR1 LGHDT and CDR2 YNNKEL (reference sequence). The CDR3 extends over 15 amino acids.

This clonotype was found many times. This sequence joins TRBV6-1 and TRBJ2-1; tentatively, D is TRBD2 (6 bases). V lost 6 bases, J lost 7 bases, and 13 bases lay in between. Germline V gives CDR1 MNHNS, CDR2 SASEGT. The CDR3 spans 13 residues. CDR3: CASSDSGGNEQFF. The CDR3 DNA follows: TGTGCCAGCAGCGACAGTGGGGGGAATGAGCAGTTCTTC.

The sample holds many counts of this clonotype. CDR3 protein: CASRTGQRENIQYF. CDR3 DNA: TGCGCCAGCCGTACAGGGCAGAGGGAAAACATTCAGTACTTC. This chain joins TRBV5-1 and TRBJ2-4; D perhaps matches TRBD1 (6 bases). This CDR3 has 14 residues. Trimming stripped 7 bases from V and 5 bases from J, with 16 bases between. Germline CDR1 SGHRS, CDR2 YFSETQ.

This clonotype was found a few times. CDR3 amino acids: CASSPGLAGEQYF. DNA for the CDR3: TGTGCCAGCAGCCCGGGACTAGCAGGAGAGCAGTACTTC. The rearrangement uses TRBV11-2 and TRBJ2-7; 9 nucleotides line up with TRBD2. This CDR3 comprises 13 residues. Germline lookup yields CDR1 SGHAT and CDR2 FQNNGV. Trimming took 5 bases from V and 7 from J; bases not matched to a gene: 6.

This clonotype was counted only a few times. This chain uses TRBV7-6 with TRBJ2-2, with TRBD2 as a possible D gene (5 bases). V lost 5 bases and J 3 bases, leaving 16 bases between the germline ends. Per the germline V gene, CDR1 is SGHVS and CDR2 is FNYEAQ. The CDR3 runs to 16 residues. CDR3 protein: CASSPGLTSHTGELFF. CDR3 bases: TGTGCCAGCAGCCCAGGACTTACCTCCCACACCGGGGAGCTGTTTTTT.

This rearrangement joins TRBV12-3 or TRBV12-4 to TRBJ2-3; the D is unclear. The CDR3 is 15 amino acids. Trimming stripped 6 bases from V and 3 bases from J, with 16 bases between. The CDR3 region has the DNA TGTGCCAGCAGCCCTTCCGGGCTCTATACAGATACGCAGTATTTT. Amino acids: CASSPSGLYTDTQYF.

The V call is TRBV20-1, the J call TRBJ2-1, with D unclear. Germline V CDR1 and CDR2: DFQATT, SNEGSKA (reference sequence). The CDR3 covers 17 residues. Trimming took off 6 bases at V and 0 bases at J, with 21 bases between the two ends. CDR3 bases: TGCAGTGCCCCGACAAGCGCTTTGTCAAGCTCCTACAATGAGCAGTTCTTC. Translating gives CSAPTSALSSSYNEQFF.

The V call is TRBV20-1, the J call TRBJ2-1, with TRBD2 matching 9 bases. Germline CDR1 DFQATT, CDR2 SNEGSKA (reference sequence). CDR3 length: 17 residues. The CDR3, as DNA: TGCTGCGCTCGACAGGGTTCACTAGCGGGTTTCTACAATGAGCAGTTCTTC. Protein product: CCARQGSLAGFYNEQFF.

The table lists this clonotype with a few counts. The chain joins TRBV4-3 to TRBJ2-7; tentative D call: TRBD1 (6 bases). Trimming cost V 0 bases and J 12 bases, with 12 bases left between them. CDR1 is LGHNA, CDR2 YSLEER, per germline. The CDR3 is made up of 12 amino acids. The CDR3: CASSQDQGTRYF. CDR3 in DNA: TGCGCCAGCAGCCAAGATCAGGGGACACGGTACTTC.

This chain connects TRBV14 to TRBJ2-1, with D possibly TRBD2 on 5 matching bases. Trimming pared 0 bases from V and 3 bases from J, leaving 15 bases between. In germline, CDR1 is SGHDN, CDR2 FVKESK. This CDR3 contains 17 residues. Here the CDR3 DNA reads TGTGCCAGCAGCCAAGAGAGGGTGAGGGTGAACTACAATGAGCAGTTCTTC. Its protein product is CASSQERVRVNYNEQFF.